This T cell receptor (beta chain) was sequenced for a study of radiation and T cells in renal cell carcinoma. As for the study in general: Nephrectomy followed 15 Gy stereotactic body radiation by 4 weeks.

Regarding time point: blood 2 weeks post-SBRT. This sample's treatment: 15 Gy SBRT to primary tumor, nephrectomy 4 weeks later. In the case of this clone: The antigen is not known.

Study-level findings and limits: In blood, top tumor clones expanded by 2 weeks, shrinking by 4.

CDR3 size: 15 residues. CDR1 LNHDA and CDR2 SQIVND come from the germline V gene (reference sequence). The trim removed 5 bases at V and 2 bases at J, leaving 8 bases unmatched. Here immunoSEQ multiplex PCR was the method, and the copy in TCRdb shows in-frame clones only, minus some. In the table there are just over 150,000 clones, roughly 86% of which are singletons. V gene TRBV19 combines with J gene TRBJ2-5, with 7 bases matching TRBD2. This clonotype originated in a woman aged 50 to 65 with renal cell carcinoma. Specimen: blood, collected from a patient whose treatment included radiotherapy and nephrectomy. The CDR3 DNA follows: TGTGCCAGTAGTTCCCCGGGCGGGGGACAAGAGACCCAGTACTTC. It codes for CASSSPGGGQETQYF.